These 29 T cell receptor beta chains were sequenced from one sample in a study of tumor-infiltrating lymphocytes in primary liver carcinoma. Constant-region priming of approximately 500 ng total RNA yielded TCR beta cDNA. Modified slightly, ARM-PCR produced TCR beta libraries over three nested multiplex PCR rounds. Two initial PCR rounds of about 10 cycles each paired TRBV1-TRBV30 forward primers with a C-beta reverse primer. TCRdb ran MiXCR on the multiplex PCR reads and lists one entry per CDR3 protein. The sample lists under 200,000 distinct CDR3 sequences, almost 65% occurring once. The researchers obtained blood RNA from unsorted whole blood and also extracted germline DNA. The sequencing sample was made of peripheral blood. The origin of the receptors is a woman in her sixties or seventies with primary liver carcinoma and hepatitis B virus infection.

Note on this clonotype: Given the absence of the conserved phenylalanine or tryptophan at the CDR3 end, a read error is likely. CDR3 nucleotide sequence: TGTGCCAGCAGCTTAGACAGGGGGGGCAATCAGCCCCAGCATCTT. This sequence encodes CASSLDRGGNQPQHL. The chain has TRBV7-9 and TRBJ1-5; 8 positions match TRBD1. There are 15 residues in the CDR3. Germline assignment: CDR1 SEHNR and CDR2 FQNEAQ (reference sequence). V dropped 1 base and J dropped 2; count of bases not matched to a gene: 1.

This clonotype was seen just once. The junction and the germline gene differ at one end; a read error may be behind it. The chain couples TRBV11-3 to TRBJ2-1, with D tentatively TRBD2 (6 bases). Germline V gene data show CDR1 as SGHNT and CDR2 as YENEEA. The CDR3 consists of 17 residues. The CDR3 sequence is CASSLGRAGSSYNKQFF. DNA of the CDR3: TGTGCCAGCAGCTTAGGCCGGGCGGGAAGCTCCTACAATAAGCAGTTCTTC.

Turning to this clonotype: Compared with germline, one end of the junction differs, possibly owing to a read error. The chain links TRBV11-2 to TRBJ2-7; TRBD2 might be the D (6 bases). Germline CDR1 SGHAT, CDR2 FQNNGV. This CDR3 has 16 residues. The CDR3: CASSPLRRETLHERYF. Written as DNA, the CDR3 is TGTGCCAGCAGCCCCCTTAGGAGGGAGACTCTCCACGAGCGGTACTTC.

This clonotype was counted only a few times. This may arise from a read error, as a much more abundant clone is one base away. As the CDR3 is not closed by the conserved phenylalanine or tryptophan, this likely results from a read error. The CDR3: CASKGRAGEGDTQYL. Written as DNA, the CDR3 is TGTGCCAGCAAAGGGAGGGCGGGAGAAGGAGATACGCAGTATCTT. The chain couples TRBV6-1 to TRBJ2-3; 7 bases are shared with TRBD2. Germline values: CDR1 MNHNS, CDR2 SASEGT. This CDR3 has 15 residues. V shed 7 bases, J shed 5 bases, and the junction held 12 bases outside the gene matches.

With regard to this clonotype: Given a much more abundant clone one base away, this may be a read error. V is TRBV6-1 and J is TRBJ2-1, with TRBD1 as a possible D gene (7 bases). CDR1 and CDR2 (germline): MNHNS, SASEGT. The CDR3 is 21 residues long. V was shortened by 4 bases and J by 0 bases, with 28 bases between the two germline ends. CDR3 sequence (DNA): TGTGCCAGCAGTGTCTTAGGGGGCGGCAGGGGAAGACTAGACTCCTACAATGAGCAGTTCTTC. Its protein product is CASSVLGGGRGRLDSYNEQFF.

This clonotype was picked up one time. A much larger clone differs by one base, so this may be a read error. The gene calls are TRBV29-1 and TRBJ1-2; D is possibly TRBD1 (5 bases). Germline V CDR1 and CDR2: SQVTM, ANQGSEA. This CDR3 is built from 13 residues. The DNA of the CDR3 is TGCAGCGTTGAAGATCAGGGCAGCTATGGCCACACCTTC. Its protein product is CSVEDQGSYGHTF. The whole variable domain, remainder taken from reference TRBV29-1 and TRBJ1-2, is SAVISQKPSRDICQRGTSLTIQCQVDSQVTMMFWYRQQPGQSLTLIATANQGSEATYESGFVIDKFPISRPNLTFSTLTVSNMSPEDSSIYLCSVEDQGSYGHTFGSGTRLTVV.

The rearrangement uses TRBV11-1 and TRBJ1-1; D unclear. The V gene's germline CDR1 is SGHAT and CDR2 FQDESV (reference sequence). V lost 1 base to trimming and J lost 7 bases, with 16 bases between them. The CDR3 spans 15 residues. The CDR3 loop is CASSLGFTNQHEAFF. The DNA of the CDR3 is TGTGCCAGCAGCTTAGGGTTCACGAACCAGCATGAAGCTTTCTTT.

V is TRBV24-1 and J is TRBJ2-2; 8 nucleotides match TRBD2. This CDR3 comprises 14 residues. Germline CDR1 KGHDR, CDR2 SFDVKD. V trimming: 4 bases; J trimming: 10 bases; junction bases outside the gene matches: 7. This CDR3 is CATSDPGLVEELFF. CDR3 coding DNA: TGTGCCACCAGTGACCCGGGACTAGTGGAGGAGCTGTTTTTT.

About this clonotype: A read error may produce the germline difference seen at one junction end. The CDR3 loop reads CARSITVTKGYYEQYF. CDR3 DNA: TGTGCCAGAAGTATAACGGTGACAAAGGGGTACTACGAGCAGTACTTC. The chain uses TRBV19 and TRBJ2-7, with D perhaps TRBD1 (5 bases). The CDR3 is made up of 16 amino acids. CDR1 is LNHDA, CDR2 SQIVND, per germline (reference sequence). The whole variable domain, remainder taken from reference TRBV19 and TRBJ2-7, is DGGITQSPKYLFRKEGQNVTLSCEQNLNHDAMYWYRQDPGQGLRLIYYSQIVNDFQKGDIAEGYSVSREKKESFPLTVTSAQKNPTAFYLCARSITVTKGYYEQYFGPGTRLTVT.

A note on this clonotype: One junction end disagrees with the germline gene, perhaps due to a read error. V usage is TRBV11-2 and J usage is TRBJ2-1; 7 bases line up with TRBD1. The germline gives CDR1 SGHAT, CDR2 FQNNGV. CDR3 length: 13 residues. The CDR3 reads CVSETGCYSEQFF. The CDR3 region has the DNA TGTGTCAGCGAGACAGGGTGCTACAGTGAGCAGTTCTTC.

This chain joins TRBV7-9 and TRBJ2-7; 8 bases fit TRBD1. The ends lost 5 bases at V and 7 bases at J; junction bases unmatched: 7. Per the germline V gene, CDR1 is SEHNR and CDR2 is FQNEAQ (reference sequence). The CDR3 contains 13 residues. The CDR3, as DNA: TGTGCCAGCAGCACCCGGGACAGGAAGGAGCAGTACTTC. This gives the protein CASSTRDRKEQYF. The variable domain in full, completed from reference TRBV7-9 and TRBJ2-7, reads DTGVSQNPRHKITKRGQNVTFRCDPISEHNRLYWYRQTLGQGPEFLTYFQNEAQLEKSRLLSDRFSAERPKGSFSTLEIQRTEQGDSAMYLCASSTRDRKEQYFGPGTRLTVT.

V is TRBV9 and J is TRBJ2-2; no firm D call. CDR3 size: 12 residues. Trimming cost V 0 bases and J 6 bases, with 3 bases left between them. Per germline, CDR1 SGDLS and CDR2 YYNGEE. DNA for the CDR3: TGTGCCAGCAGCGTAGACTCCGGGGAGCTGTTTTTT. It encodes CASSVDSGELFF.

As regards this clonotype: A much larger clonotype is one base distant, so this may be a read error. This rearrangement joins TRBV6-2 or TRBV6-3 to TRBJ2-2; 7 nucleotides align to TRBD1. CDR3 length: 17 amino acids. Germline lookup yields CDR1 MNHEY and CDR2 SVGEGT. CDR3 amino acids: CTSSYLPGQTNTGELFF. CDR3 nucleotides: TGTACCAGCAGTTACCTACCGGGACAGACGAACACCGGGGAGCTGTTTTTT.

The J gene is TRBJ2-1, the V gene TRBV15; TRBD1 might be the D (6 bases). V shed 2 bases and J shed 2 bases, with 19 bases lying between them. The germline CDR1 and CDR2 sequences are LNHNV and YYDKDF (reference sequence). The length of the CDR3 is 18 residues. CDR3 sequence reads: CATSRYAGTIHPYNEQFF. For the CDR3, the DNA is TGTGCCACCAGCAGATACGCCGGGACAATTCACCCCTACAATGAGCAGTTCTTC.

This clonotype came up many times. The CDR3 loop is CASRSPTGTGENTIYF. The CDR3 region has the DNA TGTGCCAGCAGATCCCCAACCGGGACAGGGGAGAACACCATATATTTT. V usage is TRBV12-3 or TRBV12-4 and J usage is TRBJ1-3; 10 positions agree with TRBD1. The length of the CDR3 is 16 residues. The V gene end was trimmed by 6 bases and the J gene end by 7 bases; junction bases not matched to a gene: 12.

Details on this clonotype: A read error may be the cause here, since a much bigger clone is one base away. This CDR3 fails to terminate in the conserved phenylalanine or tryptophan, so it likely reflects a read error. The chain is built from TRBV5-6 and TRBJ2-4; possibly TRBD2 for D (6 bases). The CDR3 is 16 amino acids. CDR1 SGHDT and CDR2 YYEEEE come from the germline V gene. V was clipped by 0 bases and J by 0 bases, with 10 bases between them. The DNA of the CDR3 is TGTGCCAGCAGCTTGGCTCCGGGGGAAGCCAAAAACATTCAGTACTTA. This codes for CASSLAPGEAKNIQYL.

This clonotype was counted once. The junction does not match germline at one end; this may be a read error. V gene TRBV7-9 combines with J gene TRBJ2-7; D not resolved. CDR1 and CDR2 (germline): SEHNR, FQNEAQ (reference sequence). The CDR3 covers 14 residues. The CDR3 nucleotides read TGTGCCAGCAGCAGCCGAACACCTCCCTACGAGCGGTACTTC. This codes for CASSSRTPPYERYF.

The gene calls are TRBV11-3 and TRBJ2-1, with 8 nucleotides matching TRBD2. Unmatched junction bases numbered 12, after V lost 5 bases and J lost 9 bases. This CDR3 comprises 15 residues. Germline V gives CDR1 SGHNT, CDR2 YENEEA. CDR3 in DNA: TGTGCCAGCAGCATAGGAGCGGGAGCGACGACTGAGCAGTTCTTC. Residues: CASSIGAGATTEQFF.

This chain connects TRBV20-1 to TRBJ2-1; unclear D gene. Germline values: CDR1 DFQATT, CDR2 SNEGSKA (reference sequence). The CDR3 covers 14 residues. V was shortened by 1 base and J by 0 bases, with 7 bases between the two germline ends. CDR3 DNA sequence: TGCAGTGCTAGAGGGTTAAGCTCCTACAATGAGCAGTTCTTC. Its translation is CSARGLSSYNEQFF.

Here the CDR3 DNA reads TGCAACGCTGGCCTGGGGGGCGACAAGCAGTACTTC. It is translated as CNAGLGGDKQYF. The V call is TRBV29-1, the J call TRBJ2-7; D is possibly TRBD1 or TRBD2 (6 bases each). Germline V gene sequence: CDR1 SQVTM, CDR2 ANQGSEA. The CDR3 runs 12 residues.

The chain couples TRBV20-1 to TRBJ2-7; 7 bases agree with TRBD2. The CDR3 has 14 residues. The ends lost 0 bases at V and 3 bases at J; junction bases unmatched: 5. The germline gives CDR1 DFQATT, CDR2 SNEGSKA (reference sequence). The chain's CDR3 is CSARDLRESYEQYF. The CDR3, as DNA: TGCAGTGCTAGAGATTTGCGGGAGAGCTACGAGCAGTACTTC.

The chain combines TRBV5-8 with TRBJ1-5; D ambiguous. The CDR3 extends over 14 amino acids. Per germline, CDR1 SGHTS and CDR2 YDEGEE. V shed 4 bases and J shed 4 bases, with 12 bases lying between them. CDR3 amino acids: CASSNRRANQPQHF. DNA for the CDR3: TGTGCCAGCAGCAATAGGAGGGCAAATCAGCCCCAGCATTTT.

This clonotype was seen repeatedly, ten times or more. The chain employs TRBV6-1 and TRBJ1-1; D uncertain. CDR3 size: 13 residues. Trimming left V 7 bases short and J 6 bases short, with 15 bases between. Germline lookup yields CDR1 MNHNS and CDR2 SASEGT. The CDR3 DNA sequence: TGTGCCAGCACTAGGGCCCAGGCCGCTGAAGCTTTCTTT. Translated, it gives CASTRAQAAEAFF.

This clonotype occurred a few times. The chain combines TRBV28 with TRBJ2-3; 13 bases match TRBD2. The CDR3 is 15 residues long. CDR1 and CDR2 (germline): MDHEN, SYDVKM. The V segment lost 5 bases and the J segment 3 bases; nucleotides outside the gene matches: 2. CDR3 protein: CASSTSGRETDTQYF. Here the CDR3 DNA reads TGTGCCAGCAGTACTAGCGGGAGGGAAACAGATACGCAGTATTTT. Using reference TRBV28 and TRBJ2-3 for the parts outside the CDR3, the full variable domain is DVKVTQSSRYLVKRTGEKVFLECVQDMDHENMFWYRQDPGLGLRLIYFSYDVKMKEKGDIPEGYSVSREKKERFSLILESASTNQTSMYLCASSTSGRETDTQYFGPGTRLTVL.

This chain uses TRBV11-2 with TRBJ2-3; D not certain. The CDR3 sequence is 18 residues long. Trimming removed 2 bases from V and 14 bases from J, with 32 bases in between. Germline V gives CDR1 SGHAT, CDR2 FQNNGV. The CDR3 sequence: CASSLPPYGAGESDTRYF. Here the CDR3 DNA reads TGTGCCAGCAGCTTACCCCCTTACGGAGCTGGTGAATCAGATACACGGTATTTT. Supplemented by reference TRBV11-2 and TRBJ2-3, the full variable domain reads EAGVAQSPRYKIIEKRQSVAFWCNPISGHATLYWYQQILGQGPKLLIQFQNNGVVDDSQLPKDRFSAERLKGVDSTLKIQPAKLEDSAVYLCASSLPPYGAGESDTRYFGPGTRLTVL.

This clonotype was seen more than once but under ten times. With a much larger clone just one base away, this may be a read error. The chain combines TRBV6-5 with TRBJ2-3; 7 bases line up with TRBD1. The CDR3 length is 14 residues. The germline CDR1 and CDR2 sequences are MNHEY and SVGAGI. DNA of the CDR3: TGTGCCAGCAGTACTTGGGACAGCATAGATACGCAGTATTTT. Protein product: CASSTWDSIDTQYF.

Note on this clonotype: The junction differs from germline at one of its ends, possibly a read error. The rearrangement joins TRBV30 to TRBJ2-1, with 9 bases identical to TRBD2. The CDR3 contains 14 residues. Germline-derived CDR1 and CDR2 are GTSNPN and SVGIG (reference sequence). The CDR3 loop is CVWIPSGVVDEQFF. CDR3 bases: TGTGTCTGGATCCCTAGCGGGGTAGTAGACGAGCAGTTCTTC.

In the case of this clonotype: A much larger clone lies a single base off, so this may be a read error. No conserved phenylalanine or tryptophan is present at the end of the CDR3, so a read error is the likely explanation. The chain is built from TRBV5-1 and TRBJ2-6; no clear D. The germline V gene has CDR1 SGHRS and CDR2 YFSETQ. Deletions cut 5 bases from V and 2 bases from J, with 17 bases between. The CDR3 covers 17 residues. CDR3 loop: CASSRAQSPPGANVLTI. CDR3 bases: TGCGCCAGCAGTCGGGCCCAGTCCCCACCTGGGGCCAACGTCCTGACTATC.

On this clonotype itself: At one end, the junction sequence differs from germline, possibly due to a read error. V gene TRBV11-2 combines with J gene TRBJ2-1, with a weak D call TRBD2 (5 bases). Looked up from germline, CDR1 is SGHAT and CDR2 is FQNNGV. This CDR3 has 14 residues. CDR3 coding DNA: TGTGCCAACAATCTGGCTAGCTCCTACAATAAGCAGTTCTTC. Residues: CANNLASSYNKQFF.